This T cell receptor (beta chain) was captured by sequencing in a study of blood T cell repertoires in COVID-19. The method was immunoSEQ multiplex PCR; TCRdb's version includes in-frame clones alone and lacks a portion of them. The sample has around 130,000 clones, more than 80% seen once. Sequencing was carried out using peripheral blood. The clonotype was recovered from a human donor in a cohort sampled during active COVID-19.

CDR3 nucleotide sequence: TGTGCCAGCAGCTTGGAGGTAGGACAGGGGTACGAGCAGTACTTC. Its protein is CASSLEVGQGYEQYF. The rearrangement uses TRBV5-4 and TRBJ2-7; the match to TRBD1 covers 9 bases. After removal of 0 bases from V and 4 bases from J, the junction contained 5 bases not matched to a gene. The CDR3 is made up of 15 amino acids. In germline, CDR1 is SGHNT, CDR2 YYREEE (reference sequence). The full variable domain, in which reference TRBV5-4 and TRBJ2-7 provide the parts outside the CDR3, is ETGVTQSPTHLIKTRGQQVTLRCSSQSGHNTVSWYQQALGQGPQFIFQYYREEENGRGNFPPRFSGLQFPNYSSELNVNALELDDSALYLCASSLEVGQGYEQYFGPGTRLTVT.